This T cell receptor beta chain was sequenced for a study of response to subunit inactivated influenza vaccine. Study findings and constraints: Each seasonal influenza vaccination, the authors suggested, recruits few new T cells.

In germline, CDR1 is SGHTA, CDR2 FQGTGA. Trimming at V came to 5 bases and at J to 5 bases, leaving 9 bases not matched to a gene. This CDR3 has 14 residues. This clonotype was recorded at least ten times. The antigen remains undetermined. TCRdb analysed the RT-PCR reads with MiXCR anew, one entry per CDR3 protein. The sample records over 800,000 distinct CDR3 sequences, over 20% being singletons. This receptor was obtained from a man aged 50 to 59 who received an inactivated influenza vaccine. The chain carries TRBV7-3 and TRBJ2-7, with 7 bases aligning to TRBD2. The sample here was PBMCs from blood, taken less than 6 days after vaccination. The CDR3 protein is CASSLTGGDDEQYF. The CDR3 region has the DNA TGTGCCAGCAGCCTGACGGGAGGTGATGACGAGCAGTACTTC.